These 31 T cell receptor beta chains share one sample of origin, sequenced in a study of cytomegalovirus exposure and HLA in healthy donors. 13 Jbeta primers and 60 Vbeta primers were used for the PCR. Sequencing used immunoSEQ multiplex PCR; TCRdb keeps in-frame clones, though not all of them. Of about 180,000 clones listed, just under 80% are singletons. Sequenced material: PBMCs. These receptors originate from a woman in her 30s in good health and CMV-seronegative.

The CDR3, as DNA: TGTGCCAGCAATTTGGGGGGAAACACTGAAGCTTTCTTT. Protein sequence: CASNLGGNTEAFF. V is TRBV6-1 and J is TRBJ1-1; perhaps TRBD1 as D (5 bases). The V gene's germline CDR1 is MNHNS and CDR2 SASEGT. The CDR3 sequence is 13 residues long. Between the trimmed V and J ends, which lost 7 bases and 2 bases, there was a span of 11 bases.

The chain joins TRBV18 to TRBJ1-1; a weak D match, TRBD1 (6 bases). Germline V gene data show CDR1 as KGHSH and CDR2 as LQKENI. The CDR3 is 16 amino acids. V was cut by 0 bases and J by 1 base, with 12 bases left in between. The CDR3 nucleotides are TGTGCCAGCTCACCACCGAGGGGGGGCAGGAACACTGAAGCTTTCTTT. Amino acids: CASSPPRGGRNTEAFF.

The rearrangement joins TRBV29-1 to TRBJ1-1, with D maybe TRBD1 (6 bases). Trimming cost V 7 bases and J 3 bases, with 15 bases left between them. The CDR3 runs to 13 residues. Germline CDR1 is SQVTM and CDR2 is ANQGSEA. CDR3 DNA: TGCAGCGCCGGGGGGGGGCGATACACTGAAGCTTTCTTT. This encodes CSAGGGRYTEAFF.

This clone was detected once. The CDR3 is CASGTGQGASEQYF. CDR3 bases: TGTGCTAGTGGTACGGGACAGGGGGCGTCCGAGCAGTACTTC. The chain uses TRBV12-5 and TRBJ2-7, with TRBD1 matching 12 bases. The CDR3 runs 14 residues. Germline CDR1 LGHNT, CDR2 FRNRAP. Losses at the gene ends were 5 bases for V and 6 bases for J; bases not matched to a gene: 5.

The gene calls are TRBV27 and TRBJ1-6; D gene uncertain. The germline V gene has CDR1 MNHEY and CDR2 SMNVEV (reference sequence). V was pared by 8 bases and J by 7 bases, with 9 bases between. The CDR3 runs to 12 residues. CDR3 sequence (DNA): TGTGCCAGCGGGCGTACCAATTCACCCCTCCACTTT. This gives the protein CASGRTNSPLHF.

The J gene is TRBJ1-2, the V gene TRBV6-4; the match to TRBD1 covers 11 bases. The V segment lost 2 bases and the J segment 6 bases; nucleotides outside the gene matches: 5. CDR1 and CDR2 (germline): MRHNA, SNTAGT. The CDR3 extends over 15 amino acids. CDR3 in amino acids: CASSDAGTGGNGYTF. DNA for the CDR3: TGTGCCAGCAGTGACGCCGGGACAGGGGGTAATGGCTACACCTTC.

This sequence joins TRBV6-1 and TRBJ1-2; D uncertain. CDR1 and CDR2 from the germline V gene are MNHNS and SASEGT. The CDR3 is 12 amino acids. The germline V and J ends were trimmed by 3 bases and 5 bases, with 7 bases remaining between them. The CDR3 DNA reads TGTGCCAGCAGTGAGAACAGTTATGGCTACACCTTC. Its protein is CASSENSYGYTF.

The chain uses TRBV30 and TRBJ2-3; D not certain. Germline CDR1 is GTSNPN and CDR2 is SVGIG (reference sequence). V was clipped by 2 bases and J by 2 bases, with 8 bases between them. CDR3 size: 13 residues. The CDR3 coding sequence is TGTGCCTGGAGTAATGGAGTCACAGATACGCAGTATTTT. The encoded protein is CAWSNGVTDTQYF.

The rearrangement joins TRBV7-9 to TRBJ2-7; maybe TRBD2 (7 bases). The CDR3 spans 17 residues. V was pared by 2 bases and J by 3 bases, with 20 bases between. Per the germline V gene, CDR1 is SEHNR and CDR2 is FQNEAQ (reference sequence). CDR3 sequence (DNA): TGTGCCAGCAGCTTAATACTCGGGGGGCCGAGCCTCTACGAGCAGTACTTC. Residues: CASSLILGGPSLYEQYF.

V gene TRBV30 combines with J gene TRBJ1-6; TRBD1 matches at 7 bases. Trimming took 1 base from V and 7 from J; bases not matched to a gene: 7. CDR1 is GTSNPN, CDR2 SVGIG, per germline (reference sequence). CDR3 size: 15 residues. The CDR3 sequence is CAWSGQGGINSPLHF. The CDR3 region has the DNA TGTGCCTGGAGTGGACAGGGAGGAATAAATTCACCCCTCCACTTT.

The chain is built from TRBV29-1 and TRBJ1-1, with D perhaps matching TRBD1 (5 bases). The V end lost 2 bases, the J end lost 4 bases, and 11 bases lay between the germline ends. Germline V gene sequence: CDR1 SQVTM, CDR2 ANQGSEA. This CDR3 has 13 residues. The CDR3 DNA reads TGCAGCGTTGAACGGCAGGGAGGCACTGAAGCTTTCTTT. Amino acids: CSVERQGGTEAFF.

J is TRBJ2-3 and V is TRBV15, with 14 positions matching TRBD2. The CDR3 totals 16 residues. Germline V gene lookup returns CDR1 LNHNV and CDR2 YYDKDF (reference sequence). V gave up 4 bases and J gave up 5 bases; unmatched junction bases: 5. The CDR3 is CATSTGTSGGVDTQYF. Here the CDR3 DNA reads TGTGCCACCAGCACCGGGACTAGCGGGGGCGTAGATACGCAGTATTTT.

This clone has just a few counts. V usage is TRBV9 and J usage is TRBJ2-5; 12 bases line up with TRBD2. The CDR3 length is 16 residues. Germline V gene lookup returns CDR1 SGDLS and CDR2 YYNGEE. Unmatched junction bases numbered 4, after V lost 3 bases and J lost 1 base. The CDR3 is CASSAALAGGQETQYF. CDR3 nucleotides: TGTGCCAGCAGCGCCGCACTAGCGGGGGGCCAAGAGACCCAGTACTTC.

The J gene is TRBJ2-5, the V gene TRBV11-3; a weak D match, TRBD1 (6 bases). The CDR3 covers 15 residues. The V gene's germline CDR1 is SGHNT and CDR2 YENEEA. The V end was cut by 5 bases, the J end by 1 base, with 14 bases between. CDR3 DNA sequence: TGTGCCAGCAGCCCGGGTGGGGACACCCAAGAGACCCAGTACTTC. It yields the protein CASSPGGDTQETQYF.

The chain joins TRBV6-1 to TRBJ2-7, with 7 positions matching TRBD1. Unmatched junction bases numbered 3, after V lost 5 bases and J lost 2 bases. The CDR3 has 13 residues. From germline, CDR1 is MNHNS and CDR2 SASEGT. The CDR3 region has the DNA TGTGCCAGCAGTCTTACAGGGGCCTACGAGCAGTACTTC. This gives the protein CASSLTGAYEQYF.

This rearrangement joins TRBV2 to TRBJ2-3, with 11 bases matching TRBD2. Trimming at V came to 4 bases and at J to 7 bases, leaving 10 bases not matched to a gene. This CDR3 comprises 16 residues. CDR1 and CDR2 (germline): SNHLY, FYNNEI. The CDR3 nucleotides are TGTGCCAGCAGTGGGCGGGGTAGCGGGGGGGCCCATACGCAGTATTTT. This gives the protein CASSGRGSGGAHTQYF.

The genes are TRBV2 and TRBJ1-2; D perhaps matches TRBD1 (5 bases). The germline V and J ends were trimmed by 4 bases and 7 bases, with 16 bases remaining between them. From germline, CDR1 is SNHLY and CDR2 FYNNEI. There are 14 residues in the CDR3. This chain's CDR3 is CASSVDGASRGYTF. The CDR3 DNA sequence: TGTGCCAGCAGTGTAGATGGGGCATCGCGTGGCTACACCTTC.

V and J are TRBV30 and TRBJ2-7; 9 bases match TRBD1. V lost 3 bases, J lost 4 bases, and 4 bases stayed unmatched. The CDR3 is made up of 13 amino acids. Germline assignment: CDR1 GTSNPN and CDR2 SVGIG (reference sequence). The CDR3 coding sequence is TGTGCCTGGAGCCAGGACAGGGGATACGAGCAGTACTTC. As protein: CAWSQDRGYEQYF.

J is TRBJ1-4 and V is TRBV6-6, with TRBD1 matching over 7 bases. V dropped 7 bases and J dropped 9; count of bases not matched to a gene: 8. CDR3 length: 13 amino acids. CDR1 and CDR2 (germline): MNHNY, SVGAGI (reference sequence). The chain's CDR3 is CASTTGNDQKLFF. CDR3 in DNA: TGTGCCAGCACGACAGGGAATGATCAAAAACTGTTTTTT.

This clone was seen only a few times. V and J are TRBV4-1 and TRBJ2-5; D ambiguous. V lost 1 base and J 2 bases, leaving 11 bases between the germline ends. This CDR3 is built from 15 residues. Per germline, CDR1 MGHRA and CDR2 YSYEKL. As DNA, the CDR3 is TGCGCCAGCAGCCAAGGTATAAAGCGACAAGAGACCCAGTACTTC. Protein: CASSQGIKRQETQYF.

This chain's CDR3 is CASSEFKGATNEKLFF. DNA of the CDR3: TGTGCCAGCAGTGAATTTAAGGGGGCCACTAATGAAAAACTGTTTTTT. The rearrangement links TRBV25-1 to TRBJ1-4, with TRBD1 matching 7 bases. The germline V gene encodes CDR1 MGHDK and CDR2 SYGVNS. Unmatched junction bases numbered 4, after V lost 1 base and J lost 2 bases. The CDR3 sequence is 16 residues long.

V and J are TRBV5-1 and TRBJ2-2, with D perhaps matching TRBD2 (5 bases). Trimming removed 1 base at V and 3 bases at J, with 7 bases between. The CDR3 length is 14 residues. Germline-derived CDR1 and CDR2 are SGHRS and YFSETQ. DNA of the CDR3: TGCGCCAGCAGCTTGACTAGTTACACCGGGGAGCTGTTTTTT. Translated, it gives CASSLTSYTGELFF.

This clone was counted a single time. This chain joins TRBV29-1 and TRBJ2-1; 9 bases line up with TRBD2. The junction had 3 bases not matched to a gene; V was cut back by 1 base and J by 2 bases. The CDR3 spans 15 residues. CDR1 and CDR2 (germline): SQVTM, ANQGSEA. CDR3 bases: TGCAGCGTTGAAGGAAGACTAGCGGCCTACAATGAGCAGTTCTTC. Its translation is CSVEGRLAAYNEQFF.

The chain employs TRBV2 and TRBJ1-2; 9 nucleotides match TRBD1. The CDR3 totals 15 residues. Germline V gives CDR1 SNHLY, CDR2 FYNNEI. The V segment lost 10 bases and the J segment 4 bases; nucleotides outside the gene matches: 13. CDR3: CATTDGDRVIYGYTF. The CDR3 DNA reads TGTGCCACCACGGACGGGGACAGGGTAATCTATGGCTACACCTTC.

The chain couples TRBV5-1 to TRBJ2-2; TRBD1 agrees at 11 bases. The CDR3 totals 18 residues. Germline CDR1 and CDR2: SGHRS and YFSETQ. The V and J ends lost 3 bases and 4 bases, in that order; junction bases with no gene match: 11. The CDR3 DNA reads as TGCGCCAGCAGCTCTCTCTGGACAGGGGGCGATGGCACCGGGGAGCTGTTTTTT. It translates to CASSSLWTGGDGTGELFF.

J is TRBJ2-3 and V is TRBV30, with TRBD1 matching 7 bases. Germline CDR1 is GTSNPN and CDR2 is SVGIG (reference sequence). Trimming cost V 4 bases and J 1 base; bases outside gene matches: 8. This CDR3 is built from 15 residues. The CDR3 DNA reads TGTGCCTGGACCTCCCGACAGGGCGGCACAGATACGCAGTATTTT. It translates to CAWTSRQGGTDTQYF.

The chain carries TRBV5-1 and TRBJ2-2, with TRBD2 matching 9 bases. CDR3 length equals 18 residues. CDR1 and CDR2 from the germline V gene are SGHRS and YFSETQ. Trimming took 0 bases from V and 2 from J; bases not matched to a gene: 8. As DNA, the CDR3 is TGCGCCAGCAGCTTGGACCCTAGCGGGGCTATTAACACCGGGGAGCTGTTTTTT. Its protein is CASSLDPSGAINTGELFF. Drawing the rest from reference TRBV5-1 and TRBJ2-2, the complete variable domain is KAGVTQTPRYLIKTRGQQVTLSCSPISGHRSVSWYQQTPGQGLQFLFEYFSETQRNKGNFPGRFSGRQFSNSRSEMNVSTLELGDSALYLCASSLDPSGAINTGELFFGEGSRLTVL.

V is TRBV19 and J is TRBJ2-3; TRBD2 matches at 9 bases. This CDR3 contains 14 residues. V trimming: 6 bases; J trimming: 5 bases; junction bases outside the gene matches: 6. Looked up from germline, CDR1 is LNHDA and CDR2 is SQIVND (reference sequence). This CDR3 is CASRLSGGIDTQYF. The DNA of the CDR3 is TGTGCCAGTAGATTGAGCGGGGGGATAGATACGCAGTATTTT.

V usage is TRBV4-2 and J usage is TRBJ2-5; 9 positions agree with TRBD1. After removal of 0 bases from V and 3 bases from J, the junction contained 2 bases not matched to a gene. CDR3 size: 15 residues. Germline loops: CDR1 LGHNA, CDR2 YNFKEQ. The CDR3, as DNA: TGTGCCAGCAGCCAAGAGGGACAGGGAGAAGAGACCCAGTACTTC. It codes for CASSQEGQGEETQYF.

CDR3 sequence: CASSLDRGDIDTYEQYF. The CDR3 nucleotides read TGTGCCAGCAGCCTGGACAGGGGCGATATCGATACCTACGAGCAGTACTTC. The J gene is TRBJ2-7, the V gene TRBV21-1; TRBD1 is the table's D call and was not checked against the DNA. TRBV21-1 is described as a pseudogene. The CDR3 consists of 17 residues.

The chain couples TRBV18 to TRBJ2-5; possibly TRBD2 for D (5 bases). The germline V gene encodes CDR1 KGHSH and CDR2 LQKENI. Trimming pared 2 bases from V and 4 bases from J, leaving 11 bases between. This CDR3 spans 14 amino acids. CDR3 DNA: TGTGCCAGCTCACCAAGTCCAGCGGTAGAGACCCAGTACTTC. This translates into CASSPSPAVETQYF.